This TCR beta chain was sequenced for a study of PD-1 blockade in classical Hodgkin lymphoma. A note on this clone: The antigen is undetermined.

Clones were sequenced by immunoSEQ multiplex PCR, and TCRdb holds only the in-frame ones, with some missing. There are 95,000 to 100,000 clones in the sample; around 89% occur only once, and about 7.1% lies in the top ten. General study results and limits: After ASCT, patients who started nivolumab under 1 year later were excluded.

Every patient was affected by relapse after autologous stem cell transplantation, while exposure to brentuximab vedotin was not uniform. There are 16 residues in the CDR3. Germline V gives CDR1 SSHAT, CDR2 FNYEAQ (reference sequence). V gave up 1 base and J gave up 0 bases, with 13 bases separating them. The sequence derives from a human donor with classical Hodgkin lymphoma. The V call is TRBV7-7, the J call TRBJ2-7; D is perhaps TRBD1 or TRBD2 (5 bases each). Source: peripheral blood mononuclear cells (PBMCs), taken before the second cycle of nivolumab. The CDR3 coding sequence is TGTGCCAGCAGCTTAGAGGTGAGGGGCCTCTCCTACGAGCAGTACTTC. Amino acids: CASSLEVRGLSYEQYF.